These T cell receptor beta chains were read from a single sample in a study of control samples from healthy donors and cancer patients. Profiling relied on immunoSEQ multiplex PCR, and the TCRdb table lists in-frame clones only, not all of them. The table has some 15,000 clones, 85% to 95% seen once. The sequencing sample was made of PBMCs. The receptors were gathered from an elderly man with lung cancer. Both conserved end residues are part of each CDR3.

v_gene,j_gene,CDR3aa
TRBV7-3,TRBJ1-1,CASSSSMNTEAFF
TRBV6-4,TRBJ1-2,CASNPGTGNGYTF
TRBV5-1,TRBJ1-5,CASSSGTLYQPQHF
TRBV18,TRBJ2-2,CASSPPWTRTGELFF
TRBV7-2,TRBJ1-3,CASSTPVWGVGSGNTIYF
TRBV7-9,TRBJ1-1,CASSQGAPENTEAFF
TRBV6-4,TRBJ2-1,CASSVSSGEQFF
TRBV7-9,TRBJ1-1,CASSLALAGTNTEAFF
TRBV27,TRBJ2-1,CASSLSIGTGAYNEQFF
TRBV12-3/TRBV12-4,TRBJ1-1,CASSWGQGEAFF
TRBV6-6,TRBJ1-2,CASSPDYDYGYTF
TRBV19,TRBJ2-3,CASSTPLQSGGLTDTQYF
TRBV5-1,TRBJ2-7,CASSQQGYEQYF
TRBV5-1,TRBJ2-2,CASSVRGPGELFF
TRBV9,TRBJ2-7,CASSVDGRAYEQYF
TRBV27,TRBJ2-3,CASSLFGVPGDTQYF
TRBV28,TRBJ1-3,CASSTGGGPPGNTIYF
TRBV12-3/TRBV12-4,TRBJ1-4,CASSLQGLEKLFF
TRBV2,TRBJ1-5,CASSFLGSNQPQHF
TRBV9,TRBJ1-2,CASSVAAGDYGYTF
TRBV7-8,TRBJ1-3,CASSLGQGNTIYF
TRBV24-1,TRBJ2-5,CATSESGLTETQYF
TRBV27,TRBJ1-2,CASSRAATGVGYGYTF
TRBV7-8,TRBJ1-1,CASSLTGQGETEAFF
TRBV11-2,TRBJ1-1,CASSSPGQMNTEAFF
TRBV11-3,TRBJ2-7,CASSPGRDNSYEQYF
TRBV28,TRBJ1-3,CASSLWTGSSGNTIYF
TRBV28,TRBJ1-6,CASSLRQGAYNSPLHF
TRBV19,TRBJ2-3,CASSIGGGVGTDTQYF
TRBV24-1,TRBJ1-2,CATSGRQGNYGYTF
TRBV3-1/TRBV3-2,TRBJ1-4,CASSQVPPGSIEKLFF
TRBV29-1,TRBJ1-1,CSVEGTEAFF
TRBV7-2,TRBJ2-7,CASSPSSAVEGYEQYF
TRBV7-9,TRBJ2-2,CASSLLGAGPTGELFF
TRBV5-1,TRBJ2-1,CASSLSRAWKNEQFF
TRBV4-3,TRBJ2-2,CASSQDVRHTGELFF
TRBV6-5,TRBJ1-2,CASTRTGGLGYGYTF
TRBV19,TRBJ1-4,CASSSLRATNEKLFF
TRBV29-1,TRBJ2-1,CSVALELSYNEQFF
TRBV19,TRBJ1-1,CASSTPGQGRGPEAFF
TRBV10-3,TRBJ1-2,CAISPDVRQVDGYTF
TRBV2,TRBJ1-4,CASSSSGSKREKLFF
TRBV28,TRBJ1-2,CASRGRGTNYGYTF
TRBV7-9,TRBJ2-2,CASSPKEGFYTGELFF
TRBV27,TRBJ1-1,CASSQWGGGTEAFF
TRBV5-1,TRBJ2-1,CASSGTGVLDPYNEQFF
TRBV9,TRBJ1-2,CASSALTGPNGYTF
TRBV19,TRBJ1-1,CASNLNTEAFF
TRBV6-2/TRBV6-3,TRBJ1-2,CASSFPDRAKNYGYTF
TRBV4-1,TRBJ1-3,CASSQAGQSSGNTIYF
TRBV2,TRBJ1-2,CASSEARTGGYGYTF
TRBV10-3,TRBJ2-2,CAIGGFRGELFF
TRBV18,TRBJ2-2,CASSPGSGSNTGELFF
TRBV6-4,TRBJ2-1,CASSTTTGGFPNEQFF
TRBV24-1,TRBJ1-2,CATSDRRTGESYGYTF
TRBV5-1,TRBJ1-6,CASSLGGSSYNSPLHF
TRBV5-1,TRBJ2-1,CASSRFGLGDYNEQFF